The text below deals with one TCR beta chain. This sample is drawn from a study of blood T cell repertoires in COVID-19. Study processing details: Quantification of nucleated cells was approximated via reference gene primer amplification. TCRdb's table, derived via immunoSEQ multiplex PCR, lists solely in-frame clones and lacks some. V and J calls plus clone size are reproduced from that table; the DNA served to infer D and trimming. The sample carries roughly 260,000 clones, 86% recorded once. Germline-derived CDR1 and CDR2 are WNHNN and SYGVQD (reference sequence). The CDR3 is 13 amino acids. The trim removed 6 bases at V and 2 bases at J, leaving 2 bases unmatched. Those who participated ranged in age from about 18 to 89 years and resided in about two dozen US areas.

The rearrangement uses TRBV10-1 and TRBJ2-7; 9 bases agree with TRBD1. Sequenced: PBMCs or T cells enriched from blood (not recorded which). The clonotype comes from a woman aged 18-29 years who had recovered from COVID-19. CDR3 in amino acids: CASSRDRAYEQYF. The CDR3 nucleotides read TGCGCCAGCAGCCGGGACAGGGCCTACGAGCAGTACTTC.